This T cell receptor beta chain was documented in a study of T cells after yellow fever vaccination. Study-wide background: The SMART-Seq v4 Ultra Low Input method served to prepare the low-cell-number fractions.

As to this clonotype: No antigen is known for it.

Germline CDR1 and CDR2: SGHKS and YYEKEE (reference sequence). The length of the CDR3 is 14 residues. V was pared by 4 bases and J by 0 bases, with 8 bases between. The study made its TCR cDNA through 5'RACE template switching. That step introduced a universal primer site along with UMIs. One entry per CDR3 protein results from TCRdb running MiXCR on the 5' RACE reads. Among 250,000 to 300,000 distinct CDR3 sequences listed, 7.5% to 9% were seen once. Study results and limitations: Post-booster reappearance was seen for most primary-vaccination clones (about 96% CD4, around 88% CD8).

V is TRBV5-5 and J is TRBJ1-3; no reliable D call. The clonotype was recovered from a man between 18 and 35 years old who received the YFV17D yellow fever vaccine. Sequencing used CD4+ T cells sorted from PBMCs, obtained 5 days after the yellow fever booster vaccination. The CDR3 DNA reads TGTGCCAGCAGCAGGTGGTCCTCTGGAAACACCATATATTTT. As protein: CASSRWSSGNTIYF.